Each of the 5 T cell receptor beta chains below was sequenced from the same sample in a study of cytomegalovirus exposure and HLA in healthy donors. The PCR was carried out with 60 Vbeta primers and 13 Jbeta primers. Produced via immunoSEQ multiplex PCR; TCRdb's table is partial and in-frame only. The sample carries around 150,000 clones, more than 60% recorded once. Input material: PBMCs. The receptors derive from a male donor in good health and CMV-seronegative.

The chain links TRBV6-6 to TRBJ2-7, with 9 positions matching TRBD2. Trimming took 8 bases from V and 0 from J; bases not matched to a gene: 2. Germline V gene lookup returns CDR1 MNHNY and CDR2 SVGAGI (reference sequence). CDR3 length equals 13 residues. CDR3 nucleotide sequence: TGTGCCAGCGGCGGGAGGGCCTCCTACGAGCAGTACTTC. It codes for CASGGRASYEQYF.

The chain couples TRBV6-1 to TRBJ1-2; D is perhaps TRBD1 (6 bases). With 5 bases removed from V and 4 bases from J, the gap between germline ends came to 17 bases. Germline assignment: CDR1 MNHNS and CDR2 SASEGT. The CDR3 sequence is 15 residues long. The CDR3 spells CASSPPRTVIYGYTF. The CDR3 nucleotides are TGTGCCAGCAGTCCCCCCCGGACAGTTATCTATGGCTACACCTTC.

This clone appeared a single time. The chain carries TRBV14 and TRBJ1-1; 10 bases match TRBD1. The ends lost 4 bases at V and 7 bases at J; junction bases unmatched: 6. Germline assignment: CDR1 SGHDN and CDR2 FVKESK. The CDR3 consists of 14 residues. CDR3 nucleotide sequence: TGTGCCAGCAGCCCTTTCCGGACAGGGGGTGAAGCTTTCTTT. Its translation: CASSPFRTGGEAFF.

This chain links TRBV18 with TRBJ2-6; 8 bases are a match to TRBD2. This CDR3 comprises 19 residues. Per the germline V gene, CDR1 is KGHSH and CDR2 is LQKENI. The trim removed 6 bases at V and 0 bases at J, leaving 13 bases unmatched. In DNA, the CDR3 is TGTGCCAGCTCCCCATGGGGACTAGACCCTATCTCTGGGGCCAACGTCCTGACTTTC. Protein: CASSPWGLDPISGANVLTF.

This rearrangement joins TRBV27 to TRBJ2-2; 12 bases fit TRBD2. V was clipped by 5 bases and J by 3 bases; unmatched bases: 7. This CDR3 contains 17 residues. Germline loops: CDR1 MNHEY, CDR2 SMNVEV (reference sequence). CDR3 amino acids: CASSPRLAGADTGELFF. CDR3 nucleotide sequence: TGTGCCAGCAGTCCCCGACTAGCGGGGGCGGACACCGGGGAGCTGTTTTTT.